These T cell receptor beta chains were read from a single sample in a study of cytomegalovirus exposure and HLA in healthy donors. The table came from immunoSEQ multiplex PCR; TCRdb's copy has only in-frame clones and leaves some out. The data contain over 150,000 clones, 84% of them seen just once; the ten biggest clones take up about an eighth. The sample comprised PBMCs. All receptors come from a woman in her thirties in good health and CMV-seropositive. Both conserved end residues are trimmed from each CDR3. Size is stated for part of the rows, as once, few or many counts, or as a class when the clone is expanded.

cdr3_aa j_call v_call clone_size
ASSNRQGAHEQY TRBJ2-7 TRBV6-1 .
ASIGESRGSNEQF TRBJ2-1 TRBV2 few
ASSLRTGSSGNTIY TRBJ1-3 TRBV2 many
AWRRTRRDEKLF TRBJ1-4 TRBV30 .
ASRAEMNTEAF TRBJ1-1 TRBV2 .
ASSRDRVGNTIY TRBJ1-3 TRBV6-5 .
ASGAEQF TRBJ2-1 TRBV2 .
SVYRWTEAF TRBJ1-1 TRBV29-1 .
ASSSIGTGREKLF TRBJ1-4 TRBV5-4 few
ASSLVERAF TRBJ1-1 TRBV13 .
ASSLAGGNEQF TRBJ2-1 TRBV19 once
ASSRGSNNEQF TRBJ2-1 TRBV2 once
SVGREPQGNEQF TRBJ2-1 TRBV29-1 .
ASSWTGRTDTQY TRBJ2-3 TRBV27 once
ASSELLAGGTGSEQY TRBJ2-7 TRBV2 .
ASSDYGYT TRBJ1-2 TRBV19 .
SVHFSGSGGEQF TRBJ2-1 TRBV29-1 few
ASSMSQETQY TRBJ2-5 TRBV5-8 .
ASSRGDMNTEAF TRBJ1-1 TRBV27 .
ASRNPRGAKNIQY TRBJ2-4 TRBV6-5 .
ASDQGRNTEAF TRBJ1-1 TRBV6-1 .
SVGGNYGYT TRBJ1-2 TRBV20-1 .
ASSQDPRRGRSGANVLT TRBJ2-6 TRBV4-1 .
SVEGGQGAARFGYT TRBJ1-2 TRBV29-1 .
ASSSEQGRGANVLT TRBJ2-6 TRBV27 .
ASSPWGLGENIQY TRBJ2-4 TRBV28 .
ASSLLGQGKVSPDTQY TRBJ2-3 TRBV5-1 .
ATSRVGGPNTEAF TRBJ1-1 TRBV15 .
SVEEGTGLTEAF TRBJ1-1 TRBV29-1 .
ASSLSRYFRTEAF TRBJ1-1 TRBV27 .
SVEGLTSGATDTQY TRBJ2-3 TRBV29-1 .
ASSIHPRDTQY TRBJ2-3 TRBV19 .
ATSRNRDRNTIY TRBJ1-3 TRBV15 .
ASSPTVRPDTQY TRBJ2-3 TRBV9 .
ASSLVQSEGAAGYT TRBJ1-2 TRBV28 .
ASSLYSYNEQF TRBJ2-1 TRBV27 .
ASSLLRGGAYEQY TRBJ2-7 TRBV27 .
ASAGSGETQY TRBJ2-5 TRBV5-4 .
ASSPSDRPYGYT TRBJ1-2 TRBV6-5 few
SVGPRGETQY TRBJ2-5 TRBV29-1 .
SVVGLGAHRVNEQF TRBJ2-1 TRBV29-1 .
ASSLQGGNTEAF TRBJ1-1 TRBV4-2 .
ASSLKTTEQY TRBJ2-7 TRBV28 .
ASSSRDRGPWGNQPQH TRBJ1-5 TRBV4-2 .
ASSQEGLSGDTQY TRBJ2-3 TRBV4-1 once
ASSDSGGIVGGYT TRBJ1-2 TRBV6-4 few
ASSQGSGSRSYNEQF TRBJ2-1 TRBV4-1 .
SARGDYEQY TRBJ2-7 TRBV20-1 .
ASSETSGRTDTQY TRBJ2-3 TRBV2 .
ASRVRGTYEQY TRBJ2-7 TRBV7-2 .
ASSWAAGSDIQY TRBJ2-4 TRBV6-6 .
ASRTQGAVGTEAF TRBJ1-1 TRBV27 .
ASSEARLTGELF TRBJ2-2 TRBV6-1 .
SAGSTGELF TRBJ2-2 TRBV29-1 .
ASSLKSGLELF TRBJ2-2 TRBV7-3 .
ASSQDRNTEAF TRBJ1-1 TRBV7-6 once
ASSLSDRNEQY TRBJ2-7 TRBV27 .